Listed below are T cell receptor beta chains from one sample, sequenced in a study of siplizumab effects on memory and regulatory T cells. Method: immunoSEQ multiplex PCR; TCRdb's copy keeps in-frame clones and lacks some. The sample records 70,000 or so clones, approximately 88% being singletons. The specimen was Tregs sorted from blood. These receptor sequences come from a human donor in good health. The CDR3 runs from the conserved cysteine through the conserved F or W. A D gene is named only where the DNA matches it firmly. Not every row has a clone size; where given, it reads once, few, many or a size class.

clone_size	v_call	d_call	j_call	cdr3_aa	cdr3_nt
-	TRBV5-1	-	TRBJ1-1	CASSLRPENTEAFF	TGCGCCAGCAGCTTGAGGCCAGAAAACACTGAAGCTTTCTTT
-	TRBV7-9	-	TRBJ1-1	CASSLVGGPEAFF	TGTGCCAGCAGCTTAGTAGGGGGACCTGAAGCTTTCTTT
-	TRBV5-1	-	TRBJ2-7	CASSPDWKLYF	TGCGCCAGCAGCCCCGATTGGAAGTTGTACTTC
-	TRBV6-6	TRBD1	TRBJ2-7	CASSYSGTGSNEQYF	TGTGCCAGCAGTTACTCTGGGACAGGGAGCAACGAGCAGTACTTC
-	TRBV6-6	-	TRBJ2-7	CASSPGVYEQYF	TGTGCCAGCAGTCCGGGGGTCTACGAGCAGTACTTC
-	TRBV9	TRBD2	TRBJ2-3	CASSPQLAGLVVTQYF	TGTGCCAGCAGCCCTCAACTAGCGGGGCTTGTAGTTACGCAGTATTTT
-	TRBV19	-	TRBJ1-2	CATTNRDNYGYTF	TGTGCCACCACTAACAGGGATAACTATGGCTACACCTTC
-	TRBV11-2	-	TRBJ1-5	CATYRDRYSNQPQHF	TGTGCCACCTACAGGGACCGCTATAGCAATCAGCCCCAGCATTTT
-	TRBV30	TRBD1	TRBJ1-4	CAWSVPGTVWEKLFF	TGTGCCTGGAGTGTACCCGGGACAGTCTGGGAGAAACTGTTTTTT
-	TRBV15	-	TRBJ1-2	CATSQALYGYTF	TGTGCCACCAGCCAGGCACTCTATGGCTACACCTTC
once	TRBV20-1	-	TRBJ1-4	CSAPGRGKLFF	TGCAGTGCTCCTGGACGAGGAAAACTGTTTTTT
-	TRBV19	TRBD2	TRBJ2-1	CASSIAGTRGGEQFF	TGTGCCAGTAGTATCGCCGGGACTAGGGGTGGTGAGCAGTTCTTC
-	TRBV29-1	-	TRBJ1-2	CSAPTGAGGYTF	TGCAGCGCCCCCACGGGGGCGGGGGGCTACACCTTC
-	TRBV25-1	-	TRBJ1-2	CASSDPQGTFYGYTF	TGTGCCAGCAGTGATCCCCAGGGGACCTTCTATGGCTACACCTTC
-	TRBV5-1	TRBD2	TRBJ2-7	CASSSPSGRGGEQYF	TGCGCCAGCTCCTCCCCGAGCGGGAGAGGGGGGGAGCAGTACTTC
-	TRBV5-6	-	TRBJ2-5	CASRPPSGRGPVETQYF	TGTGCCAGCAGACCCCCTAGCGGCAGGGGGCCGGTGGAGACCCAGTACTTC
-	TRBV25-1	TRBD2	TRBJ2-1	CASSERGGPSYNEQFF	TGTGCCAGCAGTGAACGGGGAGGGCCCTCCTACAATGAGCAGTTCTTC
-	TRBV28	TRBD2	TRBJ2-3	CATSRGGGDTQYF	TGTGCCACCTCCCGGGGGGGAGGAGATACGCAGTATTTT
-	TRBV27	-	TRBJ1-6	CASSPISGPLHF	TGTGCCAGCAGTCCCATCAGTGGACCCCTCCACTTT
-	TRBV5-1	-	TRBJ2-4	CASSLAGARDSGNIQYF	TGCGCCAGCAGCTTGGCGGGGGCGCGGGACTCTGGAAACATTCAGTACTTC
-	TRBV27	TRBD2	TRBJ2-7	CASSFTTSGTYEQYF	TGTGCCAGCAGTTTTACGACTAGCGGGACGTACGAGCAGTACTTC
-	TRBV18	-	TRBJ1-1	CASSPRAENTEAFF	TGTGCCAGCTCACCACGGGCAGAGAACACTGAAGCTTTCTTT
few	TRBV4-1	TRBD2	TRBJ2-1	CASSQVSGIYNEQFF	TGCGCCAGCAGCCAAGTTAGCGGGATCTACAATGAGCAGTTCTTC
-	TRBV7-9	-	TRBJ2-7	CASSLVLGGSYEQYF	TGTGCCAGCAGCTTAGTTCTTGGGGGCTCCTACGAGCAGTACTTC
-	TRBV29-1	-	TRBJ1-3	CSVLGPSGNTIYF	TGCAGCGTTCTGGGTCCATCTGGAAACACCATATATTTT
-	TRBV30	TRBD2	TRBJ2-4	CAWNQGGPGNIQYF	TGTGCCTGGAATCAGGGAGGGCCGGGTAACATTCAGTACTTC
-	TRBV5-1	TRBD2	TRBJ2-5	CASSLAIVTSDKYF	TGCGCCAGCAGCTTGGCCATAGTGACTAGCGACAAGTACTTC
-	TRBV15	TRBD2	TRBJ2-1	CATSREGTNDNEQFF	TGTGCCACCAGCAGAGAGGGGACTAACGACAATGAGCAGTTCTTC
-	TRBV15	TRBD2	TRBJ2-1	CATSRDGTSGLHEQFF	TGTGCCACCAGCAGAGACGGGACTAGCGGGCTCCATGAGCAGTTCTTC
-	TRBV2	-	TRBJ2-2	CASRRLVSGELFF	TGTGCCAGCAGGAGACTAGTTTCCGGGGAGCTGTTTTTT
-	TRBV30	TRBD1	TRBJ1-6	CAWSQGVENSPLHF	TGTGCCTGGAGCCAGGGGGTTGAGAATTCACCCCTCCACTTT
-	TRBV18	-	TRBJ1-3	CASSPPSDTIYF	TGTGCCAGCTCACCACCGAGTGACACCATATATTTT
-	TRBV2	-	TRBJ2-2	CASSEGRGPTGELFF	TGTGCCAGCAGTGAAGGCAGGGGCCCCACCGGGGAGCTGTTTTTT
-	TRBV7-8	-	TRBJ2-7	CASSRAWSSYEQYF	TGTGCCAGCAGCCGGGCCTGGAGCTCCTACGAGCAGTACTTC
-	TRBV7-9	-	TRBJ2-7	CASSLVGYEQYF	TGTGCCAGCAGCTTAGTTGGCTACGAGCAGTACTTC
-	TRBV5-4	-	TRBJ2-7	CASSLPGANEQYF	TGTGCCAGCAGCTTACCGGGGGCGAACGAGCAGTACTTC
-	TRBV18	-	TRBJ1-1	CASSPVEGNEAFF	TGTGCCAGCTCACCCGTGGAGGGGAATGAAGCTTTCTTT
-	TRBV7-2	-	TRBJ2-7	CASSLERLREQYF	TGTGCCAGCAGCTTAGAGCGTTTGCGGGAGCAGTACTTC
-	TRBV21-1	-	TRBJ2-2	CASSPRGNPGELFF	TGTGCCAGCAGCCCCCGCGGGAATCCCGGGGAGCTGTTTTTT
-	TRBV9	-	TRBJ1-4	CASSVGPTTNEKLFF	TGTGCCAGCAGCGTAGGGCCAACAACTAATGAAAAACTGTTTTTT
-	TRBV11-3	-	TRBJ2-1	CASSPRASSYNEQFF	TGTGCCAGCAGCCCTAGGGCGAGCTCCTACAATGAGCAGTTCTTC
once	TRBV5-1	TRBD2	TRBJ2-3	CASSWGGATDTQYF	TGCGCCAGCAGCTGGGGGGGAGCCACAGATACGCAGTATTTT
-	TRBV9	TRBD2	TRBJ2-1	CASSALAGFYNEQFF	TGTGCCAGCAGTGCACTAGCGGGATTCTACAATGAGCAGTTCTTC
few	TRBV27	TRBD1	TRBJ2-4	CASSLVGRGPAKNIQYF	TGTGCCAGCAGTTTAGTGGGCAGGGGGCCAGCCAAAAACATTCAGTACTTC
-	TRBV5-6	-	TRBJ1-3	CASSLAGVSGNTIYF	TGTGCCAGCAGCTTGGCGGGGGTAAGCGGAAACACCATATATTTT
-	TRBV6-4	TRBD2	TRBJ2-1	CASSDSGTNHYNEQFF	TGTGCCAGCAGTGACTCAGGGACTAATCACTACAATGAGCAGTTCTTC
many	TRBV19	TRBD1	TRBJ1-2	CASSPRDRGPYGYTF	TGTGCCAGTAGTCCTCGCGACAGGGGGCCCTATGGCTACACCTTC
few	TRBV27	-	TRBJ2-3	CASRRLERKDTQYF	TGTGCCAGCCGTCGACTAGAGCGGAAGGATACGCAGTATTTT
-	TRBV11-2	-	TRBJ2-3	CASSSGGADTQYF	TGTGCCAGCAGCTCAGGCGGGGCAGATACGCAGTATTTT